This T cell receptor beta chain appears in the sequencing data of a study of T cells in Graves' hyperthyroidism and ophthalmopathy. Study results and caveats: A model of 13 V-J features distinguished ophthalmopathy from stable hyperthyroidism. Ophthalmopathy was model-predicted a median about six months pre-onset.

Reasons for excluding patients were uncontrolled infection, other autoimmune disease, pregnancy or lactation. Each 10 ml fresh peripheral blood draw supplied the PBMCs. This clonotype was observed at least ten times. As yet, its antigen is unknown. This CDR3 is built from 18 residues. The germline CDR1 and CDR2 sequences are DFQATT and SNEGSKA (reference sequence). Losses at the gene ends were 4 bases for V and 5 bases for J; bases not matched to a gene: 16. It was RNA transcripts that yielded the amplified TCR beta CDR3 regions. HTBI primers drove first-round RT-PCR of the TCR CDR3. TCRdb fed the multiplex PCR reads into MiXCR, producing one record per CDR3 protein. Altogether hundreds of thousands of distinct CDR3 sequences are present, 22% being singletons, with the ten largest covering around 65%.

This chain connects TRBV20-1 to TRBJ2-5, with 13 bases matching TRBD2. Sequencing was carried out using blood. This sequence was found in a man aged 30 to 39 with Graves' ophthalmopathy. CDR3 nucleotide sequence: TGCAGTGCTACGCTAAGGCCCGGGACTAGCGGGAAGCGGGAGACCCAGTACTTC. It yields the protein CSATLRPGTSGKRETQYF.